The 21 T cell receptor beta chains given below trace back to one sample, sequenced in a study of blood T cells in healthy people across ages. For the second PCR, which ran for about 7 to 11 cycles, a sample-barcoded 5' primer and a J-beta primer mix were used. One entry per CDR3 protein, called by TCRdb with MiXCR from the 5' RACE reads. The sample lists around 1,600,000 distinct CDR3 sequences, about 42% occurring once. Source material: blood. These receptors were taken from a woman in her late teens or twenties in good health.

The gene calls are TRBV7-2 and TRBJ2-7; TRBD1 aligns across 7 bases. The J call may not be correct, given that the DNA end is closer to TRBJ2-5. This CDR3 spans 13 amino acids. CDR1 is SGHTA and CDR2 is FQGNSA in the germline V gene. The CDR3: CASSEGQVETQYF. CDR3 nucleotide sequence: TGTGCCAGCAGCGAAGGACAGGTGGAGACCCAGTACTTC.

This clonotype has more than one count but fewer than ten. This chain uses TRBV20-1 with TRBJ2-3, with D perhaps TRBD1 (5 bases). Per the germline V gene, CDR1 is DFQATT and CDR2 is SNEGSKA (reference sequence). The CDR3 covers 13 residues. The ends were cut back, 5 bases at V and 4 bases at J, with 13 bases in the middle. The CDR3 is CSAGATFPDTQYF. CDR3 DNA sequence: TGCAGTGCTGGGGCCACCTTCCCAGATACGCAGTATTTT.

This clonotype was counted between two and nine times. The rearrangement joins TRBV6-2 or TRBV6-3 to TRBJ2-3; 10 bases are shared with TRBD2. The CDR3 covers 18 residues. V was clipped by 2 bases and J by 2 bases; unmatched bases: 10. In germline, CDR1 is MNHEY, CDR2 SVGEGT. CDR3 DNA: TGTGCCAGCAGTTACCCCCCGAAGAGCGGGGGGGCCACAGATACGCAGTATTTT. Protein product: CASSYPPKSGGATDTQYF.

V gene TRBV12-5 combines with J gene TRBJ1-2; 7 bases align to TRBD1. The CDR3 extends over 15 amino acids. Germline V gene lookup returns CDR1 LGHNT and CDR2 FRNRAP. V gave up 3 bases and J gave up 8 bases; unmatched junction bases: 12. CDR3 loop: CASGFGIWTGLGYTF. The CDR3 DNA sequence: TGTGCTAGTGGTTTTGGTATCTGGACAGGTCTAGGCTACACCTTC.

This clonotype showed up just once. At one end the junction does not follow the germline gene, possibly because of a read error. The chain links TRBV9 to TRBJ2-1, with D perhaps given as TRBD1 or TRBD2 (6 bases each). Germline values: CDR1 SGDLS, CDR2 YYNGEE. The CDR3 totals 14 residues. CDR3 protein: CACSVGGSRNEQFF. The DNA for the CDR3 is TGTGCCTGCAGCGTGGGGGGCTCTAGAAATGAGCAGTTCTTC.

The chain employs TRBV20-1 and TRBJ2-3; 9 bases fit TRBD2. Germline V gene lookup returns CDR1 DFQATT and CDR2 SNEGSKA (reference sequence). Trimming at V came to 1 base and at J to 2 bases, leaving 4 bases not matched to a gene. The CDR3 runs to 15 residues. CDR3 DNA: TGCAGTGCTAGAGGTCTAGCGGGGAACACAGATACGCAGTATTTT. It specifies CSARGLAGNTDTQYF.

The V and J genes are TRBV9 and TRBJ1-2; D may be TRBD1 (6 bases). In germline, CDR1 is SGDLS, CDR2 YYNGEE. V lost 3 bases and J lost 7, with 16 bases in between. The CDR3 covers 14 residues. Here the CDR3 DNA reads TGTGCCAGCAGCGCATCCTACTCGACAGGTGGCTACACCTTC. This translates into CASSASYSTGGYTF.

The rearrangement joins TRBV7-9 to TRBJ1-2; D gene ambiguous. CDR1 is SEHNR, CDR2 FQNEAQ, per germline (reference sequence). V was shortened by 2 bases and J by 1 base, with 11 bases between the two germline ends. The CDR3 has 15 residues. In nucleotides, the CDR3 is TGTGCCAGCAGCTTATACCAGCTATTTAACTATGGCTACACCTTC. Its protein product is CASSLYQLFNYGYTF.

This sequence joins TRBV7-2 and TRBJ2-7, with 8 bases aligning to TRBD2. This CDR3 spans 15 amino acids. Trimming cost V 5 bases and J 7 bases; bases outside gene matches: 13. Per the germline V gene, CDR1 is SGHTA and CDR2 is FQGNSA. The chain's CDR3 is CASSITSGTFNEQYF. In DNA form, the CDR3 reads TGTGCCAGCAGCATCACTAGCGGTACTTTCAATGAGCAGTACTTC.

The rearrangement joins TRBV18 to TRBJ2-1, with a weak D call TRBD1 (5 bases). Per germline, CDR1 KGHSH and CDR2 LQKENI. V was shortened by 5 bases and J by 3 bases, with 17 bases between the two germline ends. This CDR3 has 16 residues. The CDR3 nucleotides read TGTGCCAGCTCAACTCAGGGTAAAGGTCTCTACAATGAGCAGTTCTTC. It codes for CASSTQGKGLYNEQFF.

Worth noting for this clonotype: The junction and the germline gene differ at one end; a read error may be behind it. This chain uses TRBV25-1 with TRBJ2-3; D is undetermined. The CDR3 consists of 16 residues. Germline V gives CDR1 MGHDK, CDR2 SYGVNS. CDR3 DNA: TGTGCCGGCAGTGAATATAACGGGCTTAGCACAGATACGCAGTATTTT. Protein product: CAGSEYNGLSTDTQYF.

This clonotype showed up just a few times. V and J are TRBV12-3 or TRBV12-4 and TRBJ1-2; TRBD1 might be the D (6 bases). The CDR3 has 13 residues. Trimming cost V 6 bases and J 4 bases, with 12 bases left between them. The chain's CDR3 is CASRRGASYGYTF. In nucleotides, the CDR3 is TGTGCCAGCAGGCGGGGGGCGAGCTATGGCTACACCTTC.

This clonotype was observed a handful of times. The rearrangement uses TRBV4-2 and TRBJ2-1; D remains unclear. The CDR3 consists of 14 residues. Germline CDR1 reads LGHNA; CDR2 reads YNFKEQ. V was shortened by 0 bases and J by 5 bases, with 8 bases between the two germline ends. The CDR3 loop is CASSQESHDNEQFF. CDR3 DNA: TGTGCCAGCAGCCAAGAATCGCACGACAATGAGCAGTTCTTC.

Many counts were recorded for this clonotype. This chain joins TRBV20-1 and TRBJ2-3; tentatively, D is TRBD1 (5 bases). This CDR3 contains 12 residues. Germline CDR1 and CDR2: DFQATT and SNEGSKA (reference sequence). The V end lost 6 bases, the J end lost 5 bases, and 12 bases lay between the germline ends. This CDR3 is CSAPKQGDTQYF. CDR3 DNA: TGCAGTGCGCCCAAGCAGGGAGATACGCAGTATTTT.

This chain uses TRBV9 with TRBJ2-7, with 8 bases lining up with TRBD2. With V trimmed by 0 bases and J by 4 bases, 6 bases remained unmatched. The germline V gene has CDR1 SGDLS and CDR2 YYNGEE. CDR3 size: 15 residues. CDR3 coding DNA: TGTGCCAGCAGCGTAGCGGCGGGAGGTCGGTACGAGCAGTACTTC. Translated, it gives CASSVAAGGRYEQYF.

This clonotype was found a few times. The chain couples TRBV20-1 to TRBJ2-3; D might be TRBD2 (5 bases). V lost 3 bases and J 9 bases, leaving 13 bases between the germline ends. The length of the CDR3 is 12 residues. CDR1 and CDR2 from the germline V gene are DFQATT and SNEGSKA (reference sequence). The CDR3 here is CSASLAPRTQYF. The CDR3 DNA is TGCAGTGCTAGTCTAGCCCCTAGAACGCAGTATTTT.

The chain employs TRBV27 and TRBJ2-1, with 8 bases identical to TRBD1. Germline trimming cut 5 bases from V and 6 bases from J; bases unmatched to any gene: 6. The CDR3 totals 14 residues. Germline CDR1 MNHEY, CDR2 SMNVEV (reference sequence). This chain's CDR3 is CASSTFTGGNEQFF. CDR3 sequence (DNA): TGTGCCAGCAGTACCTTTACAGGGGGCAATGAGCAGTTCTTC.

The rearrangement uses TRBV27 and TRBJ2-4; D gene unclear. The closer fit of TRBJ2-7 to the DNA end suggests the J call may be wrong. This CDR3 region has 10 residues. Germline CDR1 and CDR2: MNHEY and SMNVEV (reference sequence). CDR3 sequence (DNA): TGTGCCAGCTGGCCGGACGAGCAGTACTTC. This sequence encodes CASWPDEQYF.

This chain uses TRBV10-1 with TRBJ2-3; D not certain. The length of the CDR3 is 21 residues. Germline CDR1 WNHNN, CDR2 SYGVQD (reference sequence). V lost 0 bases, J lost 2 bases, and 27 bases lay in between. The CDR3 nucleotides are TGCGCCAGCAGTGAGTCGAAAGGTTTGATGCTCCCCCATCGGAACACAGATACGCAGTATTTT. As protein: CASSESKGLMLPHRNTDTQYF.

In its sample, this clonotype was seen many times. The chain recombines TRBV6-5 with TRBJ2-5, with TRBD1 matching 8 bases. This CDR3 is 14 amino acids long. V lost 4 bases, J lost 2 bases, and 3 bases stayed unmatched. The germline gives CDR1 MNHEY, CDR2 SVGAGI. CDR3 sequence reads: CASSSWTGQETQYF. The CDR3 DNA reads as TGTGCCAGCAGTTCCTGGACAGGGCAAGAGACCCAGTACTTC.

For this clonotype: One junction end disagrees with the germline gene, perhaps due to a read error. This sequence joins TRBV18 and TRBJ1-1; tentatively, D is TRBD1 (5 bases). The V gene's germline CDR1 is KGHSH and CDR2 LQKENI. CDR3 length equals 14 residues. This CDR3 reads CVSSPGGKGTEAFF. For the CDR3, the DNA is TGTGTCAGCTCCCCGGGGGGGAAGGGCACTGAAGCTTTCTTT.